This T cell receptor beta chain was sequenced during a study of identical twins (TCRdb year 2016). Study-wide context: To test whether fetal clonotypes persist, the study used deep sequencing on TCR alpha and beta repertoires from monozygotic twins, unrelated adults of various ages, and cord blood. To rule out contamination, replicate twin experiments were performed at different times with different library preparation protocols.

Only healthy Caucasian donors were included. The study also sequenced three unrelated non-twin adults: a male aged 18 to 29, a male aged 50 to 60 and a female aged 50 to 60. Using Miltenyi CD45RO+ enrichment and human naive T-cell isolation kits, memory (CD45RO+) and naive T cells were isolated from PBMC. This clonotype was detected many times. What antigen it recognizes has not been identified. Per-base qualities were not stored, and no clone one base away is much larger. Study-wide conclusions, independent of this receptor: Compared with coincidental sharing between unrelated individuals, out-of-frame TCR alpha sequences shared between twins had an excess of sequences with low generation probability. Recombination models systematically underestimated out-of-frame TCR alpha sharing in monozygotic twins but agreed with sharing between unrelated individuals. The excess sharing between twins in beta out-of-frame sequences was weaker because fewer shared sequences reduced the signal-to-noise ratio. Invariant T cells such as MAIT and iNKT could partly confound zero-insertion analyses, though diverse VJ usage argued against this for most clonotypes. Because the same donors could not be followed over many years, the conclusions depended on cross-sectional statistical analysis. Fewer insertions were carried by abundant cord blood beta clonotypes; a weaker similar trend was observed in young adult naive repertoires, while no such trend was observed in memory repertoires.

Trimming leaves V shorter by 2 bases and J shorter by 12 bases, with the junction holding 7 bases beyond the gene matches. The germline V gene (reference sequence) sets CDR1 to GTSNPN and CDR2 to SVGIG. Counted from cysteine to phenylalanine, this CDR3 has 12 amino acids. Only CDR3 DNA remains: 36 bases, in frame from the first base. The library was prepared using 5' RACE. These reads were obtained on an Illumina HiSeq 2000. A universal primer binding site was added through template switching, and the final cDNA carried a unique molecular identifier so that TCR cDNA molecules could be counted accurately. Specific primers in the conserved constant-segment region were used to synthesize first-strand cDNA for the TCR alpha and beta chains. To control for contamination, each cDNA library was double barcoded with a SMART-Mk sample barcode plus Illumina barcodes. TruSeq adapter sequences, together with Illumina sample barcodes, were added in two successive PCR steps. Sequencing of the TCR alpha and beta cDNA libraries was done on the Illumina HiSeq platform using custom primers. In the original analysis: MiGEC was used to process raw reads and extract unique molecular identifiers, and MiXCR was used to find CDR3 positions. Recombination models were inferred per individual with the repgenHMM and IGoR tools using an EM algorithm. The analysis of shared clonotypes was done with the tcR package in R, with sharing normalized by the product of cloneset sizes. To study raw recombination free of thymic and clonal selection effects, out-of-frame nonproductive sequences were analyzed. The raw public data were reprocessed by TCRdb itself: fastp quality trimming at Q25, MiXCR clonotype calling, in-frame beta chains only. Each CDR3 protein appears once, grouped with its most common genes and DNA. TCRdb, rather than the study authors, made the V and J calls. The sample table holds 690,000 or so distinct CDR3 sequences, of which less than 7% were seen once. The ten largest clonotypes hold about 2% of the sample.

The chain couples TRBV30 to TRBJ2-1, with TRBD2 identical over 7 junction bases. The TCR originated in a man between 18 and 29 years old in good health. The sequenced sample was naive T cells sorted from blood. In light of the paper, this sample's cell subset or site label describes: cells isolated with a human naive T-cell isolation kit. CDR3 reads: CAWSPSGSGQFF. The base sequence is TGTGCCTGGAGTCCTAGCGGTTCCGGGCAGTTCTTC.